These 10 T cell receptor beta chains originate from one sample sequenced in a study of blood T cell repertoires in COVID-19. Generated by immunoSEQ multiplex PCR, the TCRdb table keeps only in-frame clones and is missing some. The table includes a few hundred thousand clones, around 84% detected once. The sample taken for sequencing was peripheral blood. The receptors stem from a middle-aged woman who had recovered from COVID-19.

This rearrangement joins TRBV5-1 to TRBJ2-1, with a tentative D call TRBD2 (6 bases). This CDR3 has 16 residues. Trimming pared 4 bases from V and 0 bases from J, leaving 14 bases between. The germline CDR1 and CDR2 sequences are SGHRS and YFSETQ. The DNA of the CDR3 is TGCGCCAGCAGCCCGGGACTTCCCAGCTCCTACAATGAGCAGTTCTTC. Its translation is CASSPGLPSSYNEQFF.

J is TRBJ1-4 and V is TRBV6-7; 7 nucleotides match TRBD1. TRBV6-7 qualifies as an ORF whose function is uncertain. This CDR3 has 17 residues. The J segment lost 8 bases and the V segment lost 0 bases, leaving 12 bases of the junction unmatched. CDR3: CASSYSSIDREFEKLFF. The CDR3 DNA follows: TGTGCCAGCAGTTACTCGAGTATAGACAGGGAGTTCGAAAAACTGTTTTTT.

This clone showed up just a few times. The chain joins TRBV2 to TRBJ1-3, with 7 bases matching TRBD1. From germline, CDR1 is SNHLY and CDR2 FYNNEI. This CDR3 comprises 13 residues. After removal of 8 bases from V and 4 bases from J, the junction contained 5 bases not matched to a gene. CDR3 sequence: CASATGTGNTIYF. The CDR3, as DNA: TGTGCCAGCGCGACAGGGACAGGAAACACCATATATTTT.

This sequence joins TRBV18 and TRBJ2-7, with D possibly being TRBD2 (6 bases). Germline loops: CDR1 KGHSH, CDR2 LQKENI. The CDR3 sequence is 14 residues long. V was clipped by 5 bases and J by 0 bases, with 11 bases between them. CDR3 loop: CASSVAGSSYEQYF. CDR3 nucleotides: TGTGCCAGCTCAGTGGCGGGGAGCTCCTACGAGCAGTACTTC.

This clone has more than one count but fewer than ten. The CDR3 spells CASSYLDRSSYNSPLHF. DNA of the CDR3: TGTGCCAGCTCATACCTTGACAGAAGCTCCTATAATTCACCCCTCCACTTT. V usage is TRBV18 and J usage is TRBJ1-6; possible D gene TRBD1, 5 bases. V was trimmed by 5 bases and J by 0 bases, leaving 14 bases between them. The CDR3 covers 17 residues. Germline lookup yields CDR1 KGHSH and CDR2 LQKENI.

This sequence joins TRBV6-5 and TRBJ2-7; D remains unclear. The ends were cut back, 0 bases at V and 5 bases at J, with 17 bases in the middle. The CDR3 has 16 amino acids. The germline gives CDR1 MNHEY, CDR2 SVGAGI. CDR3: CASSYSRFESPDEQYF. CDR3 nucleotide sequence: TGTGCCAGCAGTTACTCGAGATTTGAGAGCCCGGACGAGCAGTACTTC.

This clone occurred a few times. V usage is TRBV13 and J usage is TRBJ2-3; 9 bases match TRBD2. The length of the CDR3 is 15 residues. The V gene end was trimmed by 2 bases and the J gene end by 9 bases; junction bases not matched to a gene: 9. CDR1 and CDR2 (germline): PRHDT, FYEKMQ (reference sequence). Written as DNA, the CDR3 is TGTGCCAGCAGCTTATTTGCTAGCGGGGCATCAACGCAGTATTTT. This translates into CASSLFASGASTQYF.

V is TRBV9 and J is TRBJ2-7; D uncertain. Trimming removed 5 bases from V and 0 bases from J, with 15 bases in between. The germline V gene encodes CDR1 SGDLS and CDR2 YYNGEE. CDR3 length: 15 residues. CDR3 protein: CASSPGQASSYEQYF. In DNA form, the CDR3 reads TGTGCCAGCAGTCCCGGCCAGGCCTCCTCCTACGAGCAGTACTTC.

The genes are TRBV27 and TRBJ1-1, with D possibly being TRBD1 (5 bases). The V end lost 4 bases, the J end lost 3 bases, and 21 bases lay between the germline ends. The CDR3 runs 17 residues. CDR1 is MNHEY and CDR2 is SMNVEV in the germline V gene (reference sequence). Here the CDR3 DNA reads TGTGCCAGCAGTTCATTAGGGGTTGTTCGGACGCACACTGAAGCTTTCTTT. It yields the protein CASSSLGVVRTHTEAFF.

This chain connects TRBV10-1 to TRBJ2-2; D is ambiguous. CDR3 size: 12 residues. The V gene's germline CDR1 is WNHNN and CDR2 SYGVQD (reference sequence). CDR3 sequence (DNA): TGCGCGGCCCTTCTGGACACCGGGGAGCTGTTTTTT. Translating it yields CAALLDTGELFF.